This T cell receptor beta chain was sequenced during a study of cytomegalovirus exposure and HLA in healthy donors. Study details: Of some 360 genotyped donors, more than 70% clustered with self-reported Caucasian donors.

The PCR contained 60 Vbeta and 13 Jbeta primers. Repertoires were generated with immunoSEQ multiplex PCR, while TCRdb's copy carries only in-frame clones and drops some. Among about 180,000 clones, about four fifths were seen once, and the ten largest hold 0.5%. Comment on this clone: Its antigen is unidentified.

The CDR3 contains 15 residues. V was pared by 6 bases and J by 3 bases, with 18 bases between. Germline assignment: CDR1 MDHEN and CDR2 SYDVKM. Whole-study findings and limits: Investigators reported 150 to 200 TCR beta chains as tied to cytomegalovirus. In a later analysis, donors in an Asian-associated ancestry cluster reportedly had fewer N-insertions in productive TCRs than the cohort mean.

Sequencing was carried out using PBMCs. This sequence was found in a woman in her fifties or sixties in good health and CMV-seronegative. V is TRBV28 and J is TRBJ2-7; weak D call: TRBD1 (8 bases). CDR3 amino acids: CASRSTGGGYYEQYF. The DNA for the CDR3 is TGTGCCAGCAGGTCCACAGGGGGGGGCTACTACGAGCAGTACTTC. The full variable domain, completed using reference TRBV28 and TRBJ2-7, is DVKVTQSSRYLVKRTGEKVFLECVQDMDHENMFWYRQDPGLGLRLIYFSYDVKMKEKGDIPEGYSVSREKKERFSLILESASTNQTSMYLCASRSTGGGYYEQYFGPGTRLTVT.